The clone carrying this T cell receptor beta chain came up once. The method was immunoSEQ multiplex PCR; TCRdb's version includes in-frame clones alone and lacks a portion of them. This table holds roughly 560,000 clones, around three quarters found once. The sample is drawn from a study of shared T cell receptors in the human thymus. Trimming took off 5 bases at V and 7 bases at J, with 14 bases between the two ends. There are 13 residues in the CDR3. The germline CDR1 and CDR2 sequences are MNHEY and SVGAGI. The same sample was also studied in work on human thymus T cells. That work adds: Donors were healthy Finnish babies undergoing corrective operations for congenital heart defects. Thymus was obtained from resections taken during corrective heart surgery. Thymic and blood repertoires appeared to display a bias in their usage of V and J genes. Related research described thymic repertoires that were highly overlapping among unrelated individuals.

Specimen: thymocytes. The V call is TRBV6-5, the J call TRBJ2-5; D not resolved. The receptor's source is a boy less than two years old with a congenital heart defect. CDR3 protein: CASSPSSSRTQYF. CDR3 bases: TGTGCCAGCAGTCCCTCGTCAAGTAGGACCCAGTACTTC.